This T cell receptor (beta chain) was captured by sequencing in a study of T cells in Graves' hyperthyroidism and ophthalmopathy. This clonotype was seen a handful of times. The CDR3 regions of TCR beta were amplified from RNA transcripts. In the first-round RT-PCR of the TCR CDR3, the HTBI primer set was used. TCRdb used MiXCR to reprocess the multiplex PCR reads, holding one entry per CDR3 protein. The sample yields about 620,000 distinct CDR3 sequences, 16% seen once. The clonotype was recovered from a woman aged 30 to 39 with Graves' hyperthyroidism. The specimen was blood.

In nucleotides, the CDR3 is TGTGCCAGCAGTCTAATCGGACGGCGGAGCTCTGGAAACACCATATATTTT. It is translated as CASSLIGRRSSGNTIYF. The chain uses TRBV28 and TRBJ1-3; D is undetermined. Trimming removed 5 bases at V and 0 bases at J, with 17 bases between. The germline gives CDR1 MDHEN, CDR2 SYDVKM. The CDR3 is 17 amino acids. Drawing the rest from reference TRBV28 and TRBJ1-3, the complete variable domain is DVKVTQSSRYLVKRTGEKVFLECVQDMDHENMFWYRQDPGLGLRLIYFSYDVKMKEKGDIPEGYSVSREKKERFSLILESASTNQTSMYLCASSLIGRRSSGNTIYFGEGSWLTVV.